This T cell receptor (beta chain) was obtained from a study of early T cells in non-severe SARS-CoV-2 infection. Study information: Sequencing was performed on bulk RNA from unsorted whole blood, leaving chains unpaired. Overall study results and limits: VDJdb matching favored anti-spike CD8 responses, missing private and CD4 specificities.

Individually, cDNA molecules had unique molecular identifiers attached to them. A single record per CDR3 protein comes from TCRdb applying MiXCR to the 5' RACE reads. Counted here are more than 20,000 distinct CDR3 sequences, 5.7% occurring once; the ten biggest clones make up roughly 15%. The V and J ends lost 5 bases and 0 bases respectively, with 17 bases between them. The germline V gene encodes CDR1 MNHEY and CDR2 SMNVEV (reference sequence). There are 18 residues in the CDR3. This clonotype has just a few counts. The antigen remains unidentified. The TCR originated in an adult who was a healthcare worker with PCR-confirmed SARS-CoV-2 infection or an uninfected control (not recorded which). The chain is built from TRBV27 and TRBJ1-6; D may be TRBD1 (5 bases). Sequencing was performed on whole blood, taken at baseline. CDR3 amino acids: CASSPPLRQSSYNSPLHF. As DNA, the CDR3 is TGTGCCAGCAGTCCCCCTTTAAGACAGAGCTCCTATAATTCACCCCTCCACTTT.